Below, one T cell receptor beta chain is given with its context. It lacks a known antigen. No clone much larger than this one lies a single base away; base qualities are absent. This sample is part of a study of blood T cell repertoires in COVID-19 (dated by TCRdb to 2020 to 2022). Study-level background: Collaborator samples came from the United States, Italy and Spain and covered acute and convalescent phases of COVID-19. Nearly every sample came with metadata listing a de-identified subject ID, COVID-19 status, age in years and sex. Deeply sampled blood TCRbeta repertoires from subjects exposed to, actively infected with, or recovered from COVID-19 were included in the dataset. The repertoires were released in a freely available public database intended as a resource for research on the immune response to SARS-CoV-2. Samples were obtained from the ongoing ImmuneRACE study (first 160 participants) and from some 1,300 subjects provided by 6 global collaborators. The material from the prospective study consisted of cDNA or gDNA derived from T cells, B-cell-depleted T cells, or PBMCs. Where HLA class I and class II types were available, the types were taken from metadata supplied by the sample provider, not from assay-based typing.

One collaborating source in Seattle enrolled patients during active infection and followed them longitudinally through the course of disease. Collaborating institutions collected whole blood in K2EDTA tubes following their own protocols. Collaborator samples were shipped for TCRbeta analysis as frozen whole blood, isolated PBMCs, or DNA extracted from either sample type. The immunoSEQ Assay, a bias-controlled multiplex PCR, was used to amplify TCRbeta CDR3 regions from genomic DNA. As for the authors' bioinformatics: Nucleated cell counts per sample were estimated from amplification of reference gene primers within the assay. To quantify the absolute abundance of each unique TCRbeta CDR3 rearrangement, sequence reads were collapsed and filtered. For each sample, productive Simpson clonality was calculated as the square root of Simpson's diversity index over productive rearrangements. TCRdb mirrors the immuneACCESS table, restricted to in-frame sequences. Some clones are absent from its copies; in checked studies, under half trace to an unresolved V gene, and the reason for the others is unknown. That table is the source of V, J and clone size, and D and trimming were worked out from the DNA. Within this sample are 300,000 or so clones, with roughly 90% of them counted one time only. The ten largest clones add up to less than 3.5% of the sample.

Trimming removed 2 bases from V and 5 bases from J, leaving 9 bases between the germline ends. CDR1 is given as KGHSH and CDR2 as LQKENI, both from the germline V gene. Reading from cysteine to phenylalanine, the CDR3 counts 13 amino acids. Left in the record is the CDR3 DNA by itself, 39 bases read in frame from the first base. The research as a whole found: The quantity of clinical and demographic metadata differed by source and by participant and was supplied without curation.

The chain joins TRBV18 to TRBJ1-1, with no D gene named confidently. Sequencing was performed on peripheral blood. The TCR was taken from a woman in her twenties or thirties with COVID-19, enrolled during active disease. The CDR3 loop reads CASSPEGWTEAFF. In nucleotide form, the sequence is TGTGCCAGCTCACCAGAGGGTTGGACTGAAGCTTTCTTT.